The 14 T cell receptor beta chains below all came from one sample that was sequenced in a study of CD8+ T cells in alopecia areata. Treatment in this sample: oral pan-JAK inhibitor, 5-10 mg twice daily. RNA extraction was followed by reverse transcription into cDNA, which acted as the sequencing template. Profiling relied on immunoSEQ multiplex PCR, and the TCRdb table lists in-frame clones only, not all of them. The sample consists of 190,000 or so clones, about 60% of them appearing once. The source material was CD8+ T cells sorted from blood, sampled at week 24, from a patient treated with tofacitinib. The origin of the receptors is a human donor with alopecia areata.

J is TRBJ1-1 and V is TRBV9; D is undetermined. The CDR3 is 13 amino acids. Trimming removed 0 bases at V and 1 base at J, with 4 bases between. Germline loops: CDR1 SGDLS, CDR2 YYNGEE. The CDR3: CASSVDQNTEAFF. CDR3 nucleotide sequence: TGTGCCAGCAGCGTAGATCAGAACACTGAAGCTTTCTTT.

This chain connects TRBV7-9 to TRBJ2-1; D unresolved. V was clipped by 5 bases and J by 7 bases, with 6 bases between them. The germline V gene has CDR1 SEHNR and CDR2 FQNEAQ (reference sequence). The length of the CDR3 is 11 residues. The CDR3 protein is CASSQINEQFF. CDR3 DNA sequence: TGTGCCAGCAGCCAGATTAATGAGCAGTTCTTC.

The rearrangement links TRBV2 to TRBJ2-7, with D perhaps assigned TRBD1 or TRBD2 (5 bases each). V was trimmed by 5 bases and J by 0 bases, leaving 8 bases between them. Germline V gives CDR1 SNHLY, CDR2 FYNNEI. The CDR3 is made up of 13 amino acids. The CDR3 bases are TGTGCCAGCAGTAAGGGGAGCTCCTACGAGCAGTACTTC. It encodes CASSKGSSYEQYF.

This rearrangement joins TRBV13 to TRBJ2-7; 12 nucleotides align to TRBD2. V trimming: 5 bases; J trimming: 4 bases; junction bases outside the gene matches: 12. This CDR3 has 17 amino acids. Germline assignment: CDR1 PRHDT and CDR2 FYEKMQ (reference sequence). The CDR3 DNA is TGTGCCAGCAGCCCACAAGCTAGCGGGGGGGCTCGGTACGAGCAGTACTTC. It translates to CASSPQASGGARYEQYF.

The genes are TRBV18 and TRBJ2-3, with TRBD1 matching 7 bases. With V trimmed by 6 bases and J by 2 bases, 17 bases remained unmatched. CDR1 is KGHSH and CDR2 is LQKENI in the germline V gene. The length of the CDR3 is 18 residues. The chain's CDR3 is CASSSRTGRYQATDTQYF. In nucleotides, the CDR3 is TGTGCCAGCTCTTCGAGGACAGGTCGGTACCAAGCCACAGATACGCAGTATTTT. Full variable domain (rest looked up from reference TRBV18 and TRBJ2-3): NAGVMQNPRHLVRRRGQEARLRCSPMKGHSHVYWYRQLPEEGLKFMVYLQKENIIDESGMPKERFSAEFPKEGPSILRIQQVVRGDSAAYFCASSSRTGRYQATDTQYFGPGTRLTVL.

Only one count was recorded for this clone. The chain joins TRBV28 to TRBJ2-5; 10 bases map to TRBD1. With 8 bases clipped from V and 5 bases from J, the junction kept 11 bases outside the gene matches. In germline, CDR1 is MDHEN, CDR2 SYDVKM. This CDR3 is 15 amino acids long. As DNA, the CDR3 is TGTGCCAGCTCGACCTGGGAGACAGGGGGCGAGACCCAGTACTTC. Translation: CASSTWETGGETQYF.

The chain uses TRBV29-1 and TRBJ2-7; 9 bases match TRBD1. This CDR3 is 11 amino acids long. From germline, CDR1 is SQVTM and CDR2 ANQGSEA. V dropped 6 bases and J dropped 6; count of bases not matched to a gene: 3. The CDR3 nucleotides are TGCAGCGTAGAACAGGGGGCCGAGCAGTACTTC. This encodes CSVEQGAEQYF.

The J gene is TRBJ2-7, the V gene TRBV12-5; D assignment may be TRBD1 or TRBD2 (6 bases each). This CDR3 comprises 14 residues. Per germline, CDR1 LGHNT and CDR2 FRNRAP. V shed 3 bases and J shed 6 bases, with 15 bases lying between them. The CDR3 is CASGFQKEGGEQYF. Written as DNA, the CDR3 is TGTGCTAGTGGTTTCCAAAAGGAGGGGGGCGAGCAGTACTTC.

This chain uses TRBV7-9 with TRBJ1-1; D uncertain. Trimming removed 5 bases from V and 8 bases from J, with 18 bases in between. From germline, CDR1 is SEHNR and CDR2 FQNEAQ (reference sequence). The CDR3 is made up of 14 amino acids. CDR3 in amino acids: CASSPLAGGSEAFF. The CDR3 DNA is TGTGCCAGCAGCCCTCTGGCAGGTGGGTCAGAAGCTTTCTTT.

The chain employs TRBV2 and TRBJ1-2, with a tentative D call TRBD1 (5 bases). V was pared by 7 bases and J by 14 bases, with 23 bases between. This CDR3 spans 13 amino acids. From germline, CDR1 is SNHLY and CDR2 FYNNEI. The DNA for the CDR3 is TGTGCCAGCAACTCCGGGACCGGTCCTATTAGGACCTTC. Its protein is CASNSGTGPIRTF.

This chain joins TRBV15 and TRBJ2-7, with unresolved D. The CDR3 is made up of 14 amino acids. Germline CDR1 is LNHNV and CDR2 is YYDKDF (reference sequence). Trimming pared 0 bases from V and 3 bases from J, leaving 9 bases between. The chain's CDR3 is CATSRDRSSYEQYF. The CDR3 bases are TGTGCCACCAGCAGAGATCGTAGCAGCTACGAGCAGTACTTC.

For the CDR3, the DNA is TGTGCCAGCAGTTTGTTTAAGGGGGGGGCCCACGAGCAGTACTTC. Amino acid sequence: CASSLFKGGAHEQYF. The V gene is TRBV27, the J gene TRBJ2-7; perhaps TRBD2 as D (7 bases). Looked up from germline, CDR1 is MNHEY and CDR2 is SMNVEV (reference sequence). The CDR3 length is 15 residues. Between the trimmed V and J ends, which lost 3 bases and 5 bases, there was a span of 17 bases.

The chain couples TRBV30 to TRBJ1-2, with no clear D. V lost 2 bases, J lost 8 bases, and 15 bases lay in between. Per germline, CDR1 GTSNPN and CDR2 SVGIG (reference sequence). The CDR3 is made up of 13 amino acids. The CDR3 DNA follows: TGTGCCTGGAGTCAGGAGGTGATAAGAGGCTACACCTTC. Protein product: CAWSQEVIRGYTF.

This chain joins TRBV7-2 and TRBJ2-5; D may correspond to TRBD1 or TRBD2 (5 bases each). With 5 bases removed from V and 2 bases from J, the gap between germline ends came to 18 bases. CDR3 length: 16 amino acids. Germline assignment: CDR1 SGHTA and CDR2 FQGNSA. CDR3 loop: CASSPLFAGAQETQYF. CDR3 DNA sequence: TGTGCCAGCAGCCCCCTATTTGCCGGGGCACAAGAGACCCAGTACTTC.